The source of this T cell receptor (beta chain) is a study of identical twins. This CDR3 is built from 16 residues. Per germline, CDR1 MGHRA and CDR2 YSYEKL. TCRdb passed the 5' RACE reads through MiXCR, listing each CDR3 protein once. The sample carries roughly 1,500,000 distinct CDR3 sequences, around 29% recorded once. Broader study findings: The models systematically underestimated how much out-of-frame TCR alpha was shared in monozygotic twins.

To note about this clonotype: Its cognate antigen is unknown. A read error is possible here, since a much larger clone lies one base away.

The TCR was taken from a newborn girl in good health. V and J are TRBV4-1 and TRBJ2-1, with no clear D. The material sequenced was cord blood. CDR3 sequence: CASSQVGRGSHNEQFF. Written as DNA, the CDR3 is TGCGCCAGCAGCCAAGTTGGTCGCGGCTCCCACAATGAGCAGTTCTTC.